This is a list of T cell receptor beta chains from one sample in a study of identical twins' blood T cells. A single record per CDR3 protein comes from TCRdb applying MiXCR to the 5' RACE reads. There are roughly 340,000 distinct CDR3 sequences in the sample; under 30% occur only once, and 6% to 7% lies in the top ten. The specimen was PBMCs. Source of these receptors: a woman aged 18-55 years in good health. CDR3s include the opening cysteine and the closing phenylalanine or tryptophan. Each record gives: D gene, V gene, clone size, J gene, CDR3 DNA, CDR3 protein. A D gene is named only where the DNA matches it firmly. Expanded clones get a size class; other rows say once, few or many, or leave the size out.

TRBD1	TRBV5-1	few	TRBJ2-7	TGCGCCAGCAGCTTGGATCCGGGACAGGGGAGATCCTACGAGCAGTACTTC	CASSLDPGQGRSYEQYF
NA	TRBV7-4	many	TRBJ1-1	TGTGCCAGCAGCTTGGAGACAAAAAACACTGAAGCTTTCTTT	CASSLETKNTEAFF
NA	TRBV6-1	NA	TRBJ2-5	TGTGCCATCATGGAGACCCAGTACTTC	CAIMETQYF
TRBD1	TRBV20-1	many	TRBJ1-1	TGCAGTGCTAGAGAAAAAGGACAGGGGGCTTTTACTGAAGCTTTCTTT	CSAREKGQGAFTEAFF
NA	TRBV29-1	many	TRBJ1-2	TGCAGCGTCACATCCGGGACGAGCTATGGCTACACCTTC	CSVTSGTSYGYTF
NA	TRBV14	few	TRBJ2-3	TGTGCCAGCAGCCAAGGGGGGTCTTACACAGATACGCAGTATTTT	CASSQGGSYTDTQYF
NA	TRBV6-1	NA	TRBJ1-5	TGTGCCAGCAGTGAACGGGCTCAGCCCCAGCATTTT	CASSERAQPQHF
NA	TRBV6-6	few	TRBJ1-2	TGTGCCAGCAGTTACTCTAGGGAAGCTAACTATGGCTACACCTTC	CASSYSREANYGYTF
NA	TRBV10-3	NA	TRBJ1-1	TGTGCCATCCGAGCCCCCTCGGGGACCCTGAACACTGAAGCTTTCTTT	CAIRAPSGTLNTEAFF
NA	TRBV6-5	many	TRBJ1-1	TGTGCCAGCAGTTACCAGGGTCAGGGGAAGACGGCTTTCTTT	CASSYQGQGKTAFF
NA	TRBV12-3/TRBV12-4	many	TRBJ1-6	TGTGCCAGCAGTTTCCGGAGTTCACCCCTCCACTTT	CASSFRSSPLHF
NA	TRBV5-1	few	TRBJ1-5	TGCGCCAGCAGAGCTCAGGAGCACCAGCCCCAGCATTTT	CASRAQEHQPQHF
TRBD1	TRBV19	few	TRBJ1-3	TGTGCCAGTAGTATCACAGGGGACCTCTCTGGAAACACCATATATTTT	CASSITGDLSGNTIYF